This TCR beta chain was sequenced for a study of control samples from healthy donors and cancer patients. Here immunoSEQ multiplex PCR was the method, and the copy in TCRdb shows in-frame clones only, minus some. The sample includes about 130,000 clones, about 95% of them seen just once. CDR1 and CDR2 from the germline V gene are SGHKS and YYEKEE (reference sequence). CDR3 size: 14 residues. V lost 7 bases to trimming and J lost 6 bases; unmatched junction nucleotides: 11. The chain joins TRBV5-5 to TRBJ1-2; 8 bases are a match to TRBD1. The sequence was obtained from a man aged 25-40 years in good health. Material: blood. CDR3 loop: CASAQLGQGNGYTF. DNA of the CDR3: TGTGCCAGCGCCCAGCTTGGACAGGGCAATGGCTACACCTTC.